This TCR beta chain was retrieved from a study of response to subunit inactivated influenza vaccine. The germline V gene has CDR1 MDHEN and CDR2 SYDVKM. V dropped 7 bases and J dropped 3; count of bases not matched to a gene: 10. The CDR3 is made up of 16 amino acids. Study findings and constraints: There was a suggestion from the authors that each seasonal influenza vaccination recruits few new T cells.

MiXCR was run by TCRdb on the RT-PCR reads, yielding one entry per CDR3 protein. The sample lists 560,000 or so distinct CDR3 sequences; 6% to 9% were seen once. This clonotype came up many times. The antigen is undetermined. The source is a man between 50 and 75 years old who received an inactivated influenza vaccine. The chain is built from TRBV28 and TRBJ2-7; 12 nucleotides agree with TRBD1. Material: PBMCs from blood, obtained less than 30 months after vaccination. The DNA for the CDR3 is TGTGCCAGCACTAAGGGGGACAGGGGGCTCAACTACGAGCAGTACTTC. Protein: CASTKGDRGLNYEQYF.